This T cell receptor (beta chain) was identified in a study of cytomegalovirus exposure and HLA in healthy donors (TCRdb year 2017). Regarding the research as a whole: According to an earlier analysis of several hundred of the donors, about 179 million T cells yielded 117 million unique TCR beta sequences and approximately 280 Gb of sequence data. In an earlier analysis of roughly 540 of the donors, high-throughput TCR beta sequencing was used to judge whether each TCR beta V gene segment behaved as functional or pseudogenic. A later analysis re-analyzed previously published TCR beta repertoires from hundreds of donors and added high-resolution HLA genotyping to study TCR occurrence patterns. A handful of DR-DQ haplotypes were handled as single units for association and clustering because linkage in the cohort was strong. To predict cytomegalovirus infection status, the study brought together high-throughput TCR immunosequencing, statistical association of individual TCRs with disease status, and machine learning. The study used immunosequencing to profile the T cell repertoires of hundreds of subjects and linked those repertoires to cytomegalovirus serostatus. HLA typing included class I and class II loci at four-digit resolution. Every discovery cohort repertoire had been produced on one sequencing platform. Among approximately 370 genotyped donors of the cohort, an average of around 250,000 unique TCR beta nucleotide sequences was sequenced per donor, of which roughly 18% were non-productive. The later analysis used no new phenotypic data to find candidate immune exposures, relying instead on TCR beta sequences and their occurrence across donors. Alongside the repertoire data, information on donor age, sex, ethnicity and CMV serostatus was compiled. Approximately 310 gigabases of sequencing data and around 90 million unique TCR sequences made up an early release that covered roughly 670 HLA-typed donors. Besides the first cohort of approximately 710 subjects, a separate validation cohort made up of 120 or so different subjects was used. The number of typed donors differed by locus: about 629-630 for A, B, C, DRB1 and DQB1; 500 to 550 for DQA1; some 590 for DPA1; and 450 to 480 for DPB1. The study aimed to test whether signatures of past pathogen exposure could be identified by cataloging public T cell receptors. A later genetic analysis used genome-wide SNP genotypes for about 55% of the 666 donors, treating that subset as a discovery cohort. The genetic ancestry cluster associated with self-reported Caucasian donors included 81% of the roughly 400 genotyped donors. Paper-wide results and their limitations: Correlated functional status among segregating V segments might reflect linkage disequilibrium, but an unknown experimental factor could not be ruled out. Compared with equally common non-associated chains, HLA-associated TCR beta chains in a later analysis were more clonally expanded and had lower generation probabilities. In an earlier analysis of some 550 of the donors, most TCR beta V segments were observed in productive rearrangements about 90% or about 30% of the time, broadly matching IMGT annotations. V-gene and J-gene trimming of TCR beta chains was associated with a missense DCLRE1C variant in a later genetic analysis, and the association was replicated in an independent cohort. A further reported finding was that TCR beta sequences accurately predicted the HLA-A and HLA-B alleles for most subjects in the first cohort. Sequencing depth was assumed to be roughly uniform across donors in the presence/absence analyses, though that assumption may not hold. A later genetic analysis reported fewer N-insertions in productive TCRs among donors in an Asian-associated ancestry cluster than the roughly 720-donor mean. In the study, approximately 150 TCR beta chains were listed as associated with cytomegalovirus. A later analysis reported that several top co-occurrence clusters appeared linked to parvovirus B19, influenza, CMV and Epstein-Barr virus. In a later analysis, TCR association rates were found to vary across HLA loci, with the most associated TCRs seen for DRB1 alleles and the fewest for HLA-C alleles. Across donors, most TCR sequences were observed very rarely, whereas some public TCRs were present in many individuals. A cluster of highly shared sequence variants was judged likely to be a technical artifact of the sequencing pipeline. The 87-base-pair reads could not distinguish some IMGT-functional V segments, including TRBV6-2 and TRBV6-3, so those segments were excluded. This cohort had only TCR beta chains sequenced, and the lack of alpha or paired-chain data limited which features could be detected. Because counts were too low, approximately 15 rarely observed V segments, including chromosome 9 orphons, were excluded from the earlier analysis of 587 of the donors. Immune exposure information for the cohort was limited to CMV serostatus. When HLA alleles, especially DR and DQ, strongly co-occurred, TCR associations were difficult to assign to individual alleles. Three of the identified cytomegalovirus-associated TCR beta chains were confirmed in vitro to be specific for cytomegalovirus antigens. In both the original and validation cohorts, the classifier was reported to diagnose cytomegalovirus status with high specificity and sensitivity. A later analysis associated 15,000 or so TCR beta sequences with specific HLA alleles at a false discovery rate of 0.05. Because HLA typing was missing for some donors at each locus, association tests included only the typed subset. The authors suggested that the approach could potentially be extended to other disease states and immunological phenotypes. Most CMV-associated TCR beta chains appeared to be HLA-restricted in a later analysis, and the HLA associations seemed to be driven largely by CMV exposure.

CDR1 is given as LNHDA and CDR2 as SQIVND, both from the germline V gene (reference sequence). V is shortened by 5 bases, J by 5 bases, and the region joining them spans 15 bases. The CDR3 holds 15 amino acids from the cysteine to the phenylalanine. Only the CDR3 DNA stays, 45 bases, in frame from base 1. A note on this clone: The antigen it binds to is not known.

In total, fewer than 750 healthy bone marrow donors made up the cohort. Cohort members were all nominally healthy when sampled, although unrecorded immune exposures were likely present. The donor tested CMV seropositive, placing the donor among the roughly 270 seropositive members of the cohort. A peripheral blood sample was collected from each donor, and TCR beta sequencing was performed on peripheral blood mononuclear cells. Genomic DNA extraction from the blood cell samples was performed with the Qiagen DNeasy Blood Extraction Kit. Receptors were amplified or captured by the immunoSEQ multiplex PCR assay. The multiplex PCR relied on a mix of 60 forward primers for TCR Vbeta segments and 13 reverse primers for TCR Jbeta segments. The CDR3 region of rearranged TCR beta genes was amplified from genomic DNA with a multiplex PCR assay. On the Illumina HiSeq System, the amplified TCR beta libraries were sequenced as 87-base-pair reads. On the study's bioinformatics: A later analysis counted some 74 million unique TCR beta chains across the approximately 700 repertoires, and roughly 10 million of these chains were shared by at least two donors. Raw reads were error-corrected and collapsed into unique sequences with a nearest-neighbor algorithm that merged closely related sequences to remove PCR and sequencing errors. V, D and J gene segments were assigned by aligning CDR3 sequences to IMGT reference sequences. For a sequence to be retained, at least a six-nucleotide match to both a V gene segment and a J gene segment was required. Rearrangements were called productive when the CDR3 lacked stop codons and stayed in frame with V and J; all others were non-productive. Following IMGT convention, CDR3 was defined as the stretch from the second conserved V-encoded cysteine up to the conserved J-encoded phenylalanine. In an earlier analysis of 550 to 650 of the donors, sequences lacking an unambiguous match to a single V gene segment were excluded. In an earlier analysis of 587 of the donors, a V segment was called functional when productive rearrangements were above 56.7%, and segregating when the standard deviation between donors exceeded 5%. A statistical classification framework was developed to diagnose cytomegalovirus status using the catalog of TCR beta chain sequences. In a later analysis, V and J genes were assigned by comparing TCR nucleotide sequences against IMGT/GENE-DB human TR gene sequences. A later analysis assigned CDR3 sequences and most-parsimonious VDJ recombination scenarios with the TCRdist pipeline. In a later analysis, each TCR beta chain was defined by its CDR3 amino acid sequence together with its V-gene family, and reads lacking a unique V-gene family were excluded. In a later analysis, fewer than 600 highly shared, low-generation-probability nucleotide sequences were removed to address suspected cross-contamination and a sequencing artifact. A later analysis calculated a clonal expansion index for each public chain from normalized within-repertoire ranks of inferred template counts. Generation probabilities in a later analysis came from a VDJ recombination model fitted to out-of-frame rearrangements, and those results were checked against IGoR. A later analysis scored TCR-TCR, TCR-HLA and TCR-CMV co-occurrence with hypergeometric tests, applying a repertoire-size bias correction to TCR pairs. A later analysis estimated false discovery rates by permuting HLA or CMV assignments 20 times. In a later analysis, co-occurring TCRs were grouped with DBSCAN, and TCRdist sequence similarity was added when clustering was performed within HLA-allele-positive subsets. For co-occurrence clustering, repertoires with fewer than 30,000 or more than 120,000 public chains were excluded, along with five repertoires with anomalous nucleotide sharing. TCRdb limited this immuneACCESS table to in-frame rearrangements with V and J called. A share of clones is missing; checked studies link under half to unresolved V genes, and the rest is unexplained. The V and J calls and clone size come from that table; D and trimming were worked out from the DNA. In this sample's table one finds about 190,000 clones. Of the sample, under 1% falls within the top ten clones.

The chain links TRBV19 with TRBJ2-2, and perhaps TRBD2 as D gene, on 6 matching bases. This clonotype originated in a woman aged 25 to 45 in good health and CMV-seropositive. Sequencing was carried out using PBMCs. The DNA is TGTGCCAGTAGTGCGACTAGTAGTAGAACCGGGGAGCTGTTTTTT. It translates as CASSATSSRTGELFF.